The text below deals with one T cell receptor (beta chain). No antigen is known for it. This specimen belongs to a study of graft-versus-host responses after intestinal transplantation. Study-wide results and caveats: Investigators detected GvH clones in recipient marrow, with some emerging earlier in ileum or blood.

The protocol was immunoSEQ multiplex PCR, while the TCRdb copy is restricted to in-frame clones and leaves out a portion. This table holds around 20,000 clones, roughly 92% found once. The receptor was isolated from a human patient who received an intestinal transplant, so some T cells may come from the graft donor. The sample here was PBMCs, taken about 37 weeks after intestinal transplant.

The CDR3 sequence: CASSPGSGGSEQFF. Written as DNA, the CDR3 is TGTGCCAGCAGCCCGGGAAGCGGGGGGTCGGAGCAGTTCTTC. The chain combines TRBV27 with TRBJ2-1; 9 nucleotides match TRBD2. Germline V gene lookup returns CDR1 MNHEY and CDR2 SMNVEV (reference sequence). The CDR3 spans 14 residues. V was pared by 6 bases and J by 10 bases, with 10 bases of the junction left unmatched.